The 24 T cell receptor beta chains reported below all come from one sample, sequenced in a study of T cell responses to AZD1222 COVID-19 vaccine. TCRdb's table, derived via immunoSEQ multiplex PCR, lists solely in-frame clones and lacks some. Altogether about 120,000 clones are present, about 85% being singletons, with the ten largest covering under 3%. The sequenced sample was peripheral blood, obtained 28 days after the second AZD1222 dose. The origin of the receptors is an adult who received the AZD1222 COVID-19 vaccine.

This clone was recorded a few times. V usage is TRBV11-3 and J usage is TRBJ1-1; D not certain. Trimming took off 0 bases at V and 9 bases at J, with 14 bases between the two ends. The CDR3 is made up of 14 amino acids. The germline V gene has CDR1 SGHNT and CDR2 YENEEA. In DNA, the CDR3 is TGTGCCAGCAGCTTAGATCCGAGGGCGGCCCAAGCTTTCTTT. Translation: CASSLDPRAAQAFF.

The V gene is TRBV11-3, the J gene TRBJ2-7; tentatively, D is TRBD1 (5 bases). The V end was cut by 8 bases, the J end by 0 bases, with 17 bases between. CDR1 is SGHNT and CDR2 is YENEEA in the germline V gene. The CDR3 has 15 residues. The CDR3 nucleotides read TGTGCCAGCGCTGGGGCGGACACCAGCTCCTACGAGCAGTACTTC. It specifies CASAGADTSSYEQYF.

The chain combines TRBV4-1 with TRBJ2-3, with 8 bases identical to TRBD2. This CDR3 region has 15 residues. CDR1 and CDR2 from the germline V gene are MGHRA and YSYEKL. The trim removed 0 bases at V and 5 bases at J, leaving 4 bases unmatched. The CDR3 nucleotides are TGCGCCAGCAGCCAAGATGGCGGGGGGCGAGATACGCAGTATTTT. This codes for CASSQDGGGRDTQYF.

The CDR3 DNA reads as TGTGCCAGCAGCTTAGAGGCCTTGCGCCCCTACGAGCAGTACTTC. Protein: CASSLEALRPYEQYF. The chain carries TRBV7-8 and TRBJ2-7, with D unclear. In germline, CDR1 is SGHVS, CDR2 FQNEAQ. The CDR3 contains 15 residues. The germline V and J ends were trimmed by 1 base and 2 bases, with 12 bases remaining between them.

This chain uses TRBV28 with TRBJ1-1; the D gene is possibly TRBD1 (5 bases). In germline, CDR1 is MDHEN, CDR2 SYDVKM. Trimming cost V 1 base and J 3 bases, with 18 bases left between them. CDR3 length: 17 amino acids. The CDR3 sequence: CASSLFLGSRGDTEAFF. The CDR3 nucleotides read TGTGCCAGCAGTTTATTTTTGGGCTCCCGGGGGGACACTGAAGCTTTCTTT.

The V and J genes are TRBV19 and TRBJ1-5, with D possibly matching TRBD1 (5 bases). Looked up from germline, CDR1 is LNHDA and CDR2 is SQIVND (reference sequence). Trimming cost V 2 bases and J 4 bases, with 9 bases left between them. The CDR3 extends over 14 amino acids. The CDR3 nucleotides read TGTGCCAGTAGTATATCAGGGCGAAATCAGCCCCAGCATTTT. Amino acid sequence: CASSISGRNQPQHF.

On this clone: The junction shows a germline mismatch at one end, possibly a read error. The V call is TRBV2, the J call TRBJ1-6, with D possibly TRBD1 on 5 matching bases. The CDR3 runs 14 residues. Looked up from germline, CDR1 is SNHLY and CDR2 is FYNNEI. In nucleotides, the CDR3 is TGTGCCAGCAGAGAAGGGGTCAAGAATTCACCCCTCCACTTT. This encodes CASREGVKNSPLHF.

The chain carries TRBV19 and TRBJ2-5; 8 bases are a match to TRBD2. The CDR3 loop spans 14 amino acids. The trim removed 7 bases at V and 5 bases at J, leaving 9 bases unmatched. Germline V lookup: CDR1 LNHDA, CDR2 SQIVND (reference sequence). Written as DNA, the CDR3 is TGTGCCAGTACCCAGGGGATAGCGGGGGAGACCCAGTACTTC. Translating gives CASTQGIAGETQYF.

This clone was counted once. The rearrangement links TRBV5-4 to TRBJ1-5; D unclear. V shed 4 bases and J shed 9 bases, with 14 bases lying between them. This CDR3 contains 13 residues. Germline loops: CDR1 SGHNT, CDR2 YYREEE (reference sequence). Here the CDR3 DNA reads TGTGCCAGCAGCCCTCATCCGGCGGGGCCCCAGCATTTT. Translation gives CASSPHPAGPQHF.

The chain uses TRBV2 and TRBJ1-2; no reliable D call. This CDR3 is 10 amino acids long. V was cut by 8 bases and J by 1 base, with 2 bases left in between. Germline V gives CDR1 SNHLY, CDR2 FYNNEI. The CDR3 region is CASGNYGYTF. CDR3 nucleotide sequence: TGTGCCAGCGGTAACTATGGCTACACCTTC.

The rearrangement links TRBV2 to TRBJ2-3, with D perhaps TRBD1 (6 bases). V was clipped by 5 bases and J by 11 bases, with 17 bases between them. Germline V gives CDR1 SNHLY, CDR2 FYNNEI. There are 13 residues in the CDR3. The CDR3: CASSTTGIPKQYF. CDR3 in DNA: TGTGCCAGCAGTACAACAGGGATCCCTAAGCAGTATTTT.

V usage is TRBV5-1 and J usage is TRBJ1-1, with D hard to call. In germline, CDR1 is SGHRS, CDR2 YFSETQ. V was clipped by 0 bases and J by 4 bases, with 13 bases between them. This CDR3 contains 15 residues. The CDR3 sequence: CASSLDEGRSTEAFF. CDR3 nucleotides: TGCGCCAGCAGCTTGGATGAGGGTCGAAGCACTGAAGCTTTCTTT.

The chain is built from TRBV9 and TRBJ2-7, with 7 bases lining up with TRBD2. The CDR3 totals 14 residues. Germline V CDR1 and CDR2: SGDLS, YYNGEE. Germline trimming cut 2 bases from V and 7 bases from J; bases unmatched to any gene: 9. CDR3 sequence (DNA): TGTGCCAGCAGCGTGAGTCAATCAGCGGGGGAGCAGTACTTC. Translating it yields CASSVSQSAGEQYF. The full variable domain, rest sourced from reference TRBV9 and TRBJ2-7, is DSGVTQTPKHLITATGQRVTLRCSPRSGDLSVYWYQQSLDQGLQFLIQYYNGEERAKGNILERFSAQQFPDLHSELNLSSLELGDSALYFCASSVSQSAGEQYFGPGTRLTVT.

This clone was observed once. The CDR3 sequence: CASSDSGGTEAFF. The DNA for the CDR3 is TGTGCCAGCAGTGACTCGGGCGGGACTGAAGCTTTCTTT. This chain connects TRBV6-4 to TRBJ1-1; D is unresolved. Looked up from germline, CDR1 is MRHNA and CDR2 is SNTAGT. This CDR3 has 13 amino acids. Trimming left V 0 bases short and J 5 bases short, with 7 bases between.

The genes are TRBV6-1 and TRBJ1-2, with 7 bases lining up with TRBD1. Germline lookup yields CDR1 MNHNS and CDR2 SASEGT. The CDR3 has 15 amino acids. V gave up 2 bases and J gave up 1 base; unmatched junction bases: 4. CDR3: CASSEPAGGNYGYTF. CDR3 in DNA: TGTGCCAGCAGTGAACCTGCAGGGGGTAACTATGGCTACACCTTC.

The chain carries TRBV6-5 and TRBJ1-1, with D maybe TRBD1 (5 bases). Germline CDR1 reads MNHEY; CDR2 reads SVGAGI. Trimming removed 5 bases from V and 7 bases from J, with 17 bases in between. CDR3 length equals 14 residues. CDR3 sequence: CASSPGTPRDEAFF. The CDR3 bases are TGTGCCAGCAGTCCCGGGACCCCCCGGGATGAAGCTTTCTTT.

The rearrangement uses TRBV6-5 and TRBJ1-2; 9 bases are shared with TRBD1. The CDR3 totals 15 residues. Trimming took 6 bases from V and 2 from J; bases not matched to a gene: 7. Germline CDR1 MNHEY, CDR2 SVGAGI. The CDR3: CASRIVTGGNYGYTF. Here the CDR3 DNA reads TGTGCCAGCAGAATCGTGACAGGGGGGAACTATGGCTACACCTTC.

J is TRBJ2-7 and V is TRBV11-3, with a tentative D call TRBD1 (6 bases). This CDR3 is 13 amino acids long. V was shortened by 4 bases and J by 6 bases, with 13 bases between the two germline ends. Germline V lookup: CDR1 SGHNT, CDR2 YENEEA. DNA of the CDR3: TGTGCCAGCAGCTCAACAGGGTTCCCCGAGCAGTACTTC. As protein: CASSSTGFPEQYF.

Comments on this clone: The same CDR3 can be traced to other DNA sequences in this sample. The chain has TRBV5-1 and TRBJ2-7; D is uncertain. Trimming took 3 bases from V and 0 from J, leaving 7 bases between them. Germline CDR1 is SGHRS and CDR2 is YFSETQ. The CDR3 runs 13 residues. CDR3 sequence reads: CASSSLSSYEQYF. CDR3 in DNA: TGCGCCAGCAGCTCACTGTCCTCCTACGAGCAGTACTTC.

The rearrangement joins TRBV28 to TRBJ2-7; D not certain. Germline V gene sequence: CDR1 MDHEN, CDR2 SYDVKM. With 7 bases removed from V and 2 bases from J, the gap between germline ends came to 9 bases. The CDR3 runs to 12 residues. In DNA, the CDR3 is TGTGCCAGCAATTCCGCCCCCTACGAGCAGTACTTC. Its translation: CASNSAPYEQYF.

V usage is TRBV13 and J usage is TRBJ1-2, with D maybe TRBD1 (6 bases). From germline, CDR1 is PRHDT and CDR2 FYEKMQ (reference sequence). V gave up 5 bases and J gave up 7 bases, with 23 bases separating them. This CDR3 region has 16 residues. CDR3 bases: TGTGCCAGCAGCCACCGGGGCTGGGGGGCTGGAGGTGGCTACACCTTC. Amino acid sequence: CASSHRGWGAGGGYTF.

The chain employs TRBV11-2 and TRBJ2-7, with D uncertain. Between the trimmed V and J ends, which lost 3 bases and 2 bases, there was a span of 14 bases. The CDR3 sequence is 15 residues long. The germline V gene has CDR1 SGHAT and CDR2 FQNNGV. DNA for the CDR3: TGTGCCAGCAGCTTGGGCCATGGGGTCGCCTACGAGCAGTACTTC. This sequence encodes CASSLGHGVAYEQYF. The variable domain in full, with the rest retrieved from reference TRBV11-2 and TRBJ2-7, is EAGVAQSPRYKIIEKRQSVAFWCNPISGHATLYWYQQILGQGPKLLIQFQNNGVVDDSQLPKDRFSAERLKGVDSTLKIQPAKLEDSAVYLCASSLGHGVAYEQYFGPGTRLTVT.

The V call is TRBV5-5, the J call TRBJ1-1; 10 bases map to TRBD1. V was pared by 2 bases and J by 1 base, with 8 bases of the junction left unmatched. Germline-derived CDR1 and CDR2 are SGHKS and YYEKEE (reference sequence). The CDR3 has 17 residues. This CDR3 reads CASSFDRGRAENTEAFF. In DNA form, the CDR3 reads TGTGCCAGCAGCTTTGACAGGGGGCGAGCTGAGAACACTGAAGCTTTCTTT.

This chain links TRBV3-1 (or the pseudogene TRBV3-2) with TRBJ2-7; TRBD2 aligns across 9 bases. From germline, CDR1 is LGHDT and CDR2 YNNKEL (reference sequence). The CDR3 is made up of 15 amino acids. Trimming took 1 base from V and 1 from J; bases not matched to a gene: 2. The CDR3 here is CASSQASGGSYEQYF. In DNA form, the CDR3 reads TGTGCCAGCAGCCAAGCAAGCGGGGGGTCCTACGAGCAGTACTTC.